The sequence of this TCR beta chain was determined in a study of shared T cell receptors in the human thymus (dated by TCRdb to the early 2020s). Regarding the study in general: The study investigated the way shared, self-reactive T-cell receptor alpha chains are produced in the human thymus.

CDR1 and CDR2 are drawn from the germline V gene: MNHEY, SVGAGI. Cut back by 6 bases and 3 bases, the V and J ends lie 17 bases apart. From its cysteine to its phenylalanine, the CDR3 spans 15 amino acids. Left in the record is the CDR3 DNA by itself, 45 bases read in frame from the first base. In the case of this clone: Its recognized antigen is unknown. No base-level quality is on record; no much larger clone is a single base apart.

Libraries were built with the immunoSEQ multiplex PCR assay. TCRdb carries this immuneACCESS record with in-frame sequences only. Its versions omit some clonotypes, under half of them owing to an unresolved V gene in the studies checked, with the rest unexplained. Across this sample there are a few hundred thousand clones, with approximately 95% seen only once. The leading ten clones occupy approximately 0.02% of the sample. The chain was built from TRBV6-5 and TRBJ1-1; no D gene call is confident. The clonotype comes from a human donor. The sequencing sample was made of thymocytes. The CDR3 protein is CASSLGRTHHTEAFF. The bases are TGTGCCAGCAGCCTGGGCAGGACCCACCACACTGAAGCTTTCTTT.